These T cell receptor beta chains were read from a single sample in a study of T cell responses to AZD1222 COVID-19 vaccine. Assay used: immunoSEQ multiplex PCR; TCRdb lists only in-frame clones, some missing. This sample has about 99,000 clones, with over 85% found just once. The material was peripheral blood, obtained on day 0 of AZD1222 vaccination. All receptors derive from an adult in good health. Both conserved end residues are part of each CDR3. The D gene is left open where the match is weak. Clone size is not always given. Where it is, it says once, few, many or a class for expanded clones.

- TRBJ2-3 - TRBV20-1 CSASEGHSDTQYF TGCAGTGCTAGTGAGGGGCATTCAGATACGCAGTATTTT
- TRBJ2-2 once TRBV14 CASSVADTGELFF TGTGCCAGCAGCGTAGCGGACACCGGGGAGCTGTTTTTT
- TRBJ1-6 - TRBV19 CASTGQGGNSPLHF TGTGCCAGTACGGGTCAGGGTGGGAATTCACCCCTCCACTTT
- TRBJ2-1 once TRBV29-1 CSVRPPRSPEFF TGCAGCGTCAGACCCCCTCGGAGTCCCGAGTTCTTC
- TRBJ1-2 - TRBV28 CASSFTGADYGYTF TGTGCCAGCAGTTTCACTGGGGCAGACTATGGCTACACCTTC
- TRBJ1-2 - TRBV29-1 CSVGPRQADYGYTF TGCAGCGTTGGACCAAGACAGGCAGACTATGGCTACACCTTC
- TRBJ1-1 - TRBV9 CASSRRTAAGAEAFF TGTGCCAGCAGCCGACGGACAGCGGCCGGCGCTGAAGCTTTCTTT
- TRBJ2-1 - TRBV9 CASSVGRDEQFF TGTGCCAGCAGCGTAGGCAGGGATGAGCAGTTCTTC
TRBD1 TRBJ1-2 - TRBV5-5 CASSLSPDRAFGYTF TGTGCCAGCAGCTTGTCTCCGGACAGGGCATTTGGCTACACCTTC
TRBD1 TRBJ1-1 - TRBV27 CASSRDRVNTEAFF TGTGCCAGCAGTAGGGACAGGGTGAACACTGAAGCTTTCTTT
- TRBJ1-1 once TRBV7-3 CASSLSRNTEAFF TGTGCCAGCAGCTTAAGTCGTAACACTGAAGCTTTCTTT
- TRBJ1-1 - TRBV29-1 CSVEEGRGPLKMPAFF TGCAGCGTTGAAGAGGGCAGGGGCCCCCTAAAAATGCCGGCTTTCTTT
TRBD1 TRBJ1-2 - TRBV28 CASNPLRGQGVGYGYTF TGTGCCAGCAATCCCCTGCGGGGACAGGGGGTAGGCTATGGCTACACCTTC
- TRBJ2-7 - TRBV7-2 CASSLAIGAYEQYF TGTGCCAGCAGCTTAGCGATTGGAGCCTACGAGCAGTACTTC
TRBD1 TRBJ1-2 - TRBV4-3 CASSQGRGLDGYTF TGCGCCAGCAGCCAAGGCAGGGGGCTCGATGGCTACACCTTC
- TRBJ1-5 - TRBV5-1 CASSPGVGFDQPQHF TGCGCCAGCAGCCCTGGGGTGGGATTCGATCAGCCCCAGCATTTT
- TRBJ1-3 - TRBV19 CASTSDRGGFAGNTIYF -
- TRBJ2-3 - TRBV19 CASSIQSTDTQYF TGTGCCAGTAGTATCCAGTCCACAGATACGCAGTATTTT
TRBD1 TRBJ2-7 - TRBV5-6 CASSFRGTTPYEQYF TGTGCCAGCAGCTTCAGGGGGACGACCCCCTACGAGCAGTACTTC
- TRBJ1-2 once TRBV18 CASSPQRNYGYTF TGTGCCAGCTCACCACAACGTAACTATGGCTACACCTTC
- TRBJ1-6 - TRBV4-1 CASSQVNSPLHF TGCGCCAGCAGCCAAGTAAATTCACCCCTCCACTTT
TRBD2 TRBJ2-1 - TRBV19 CASSMIASGRHEQFF TGTGCCAGTAGTATGATAGCTAGCGGTCGCCATGAGCAGTTCTTC
TRBD2 TRBJ2-1 - TRBV6-5 CASSRGLAGINEQFF TGTGCCAGCAGTAGGGGACTAGCGGGGATCAATGAGCAGTTCTTC
TRBD2 TRBJ2-1 - TRBV13 CASSLPGLAGGEQFF TGTGCCAGCAGCCTTCCGGGACTAGCGGGAGGTGAGCAGTTCTTC
- TRBJ2-1 - TRBV7-2 CASSFGRTAYNEQFF TGTGCCAGCAGCTTCGGCAGGACCGCCTACAATGAGCAGTTCTTC
TRBD1 TRBJ1-2 - TRBV10-2 CASSASRQGDGYTF TGCGCCAGCAGTGCGTCTCGGCAGGGGGATGGCTACACCTTC
TRBD1 TRBJ1-1 - TRBV28 CASSLPGGKTEAFF TGTGCCAGCAGTTTGCCAGGGGGAAAGACTGAAGCTTTCTTT
TRBD2 TRBJ2-1 - TRBV5-1 CASSPGGNYNEQFF TGCGCCAGCAGCCCGGGGGGAAATTACAATGAGCAGTTCTTC
- TRBJ2-1 - TRBV10-3 CAISEGGRVSYNEQFF TGTGCCATCAGCGAGGGAGGCAGGGTATCCTACAATGAGCAGTTCTTC
TRBD1 TRBJ1-2 - TRBV2 CASSAGTGDGYTF TGTGCCAGCTCTGCCGGGACAGGGGATGGCTACACCTTC
- TRBJ1-6 - TRBV28 CATYPPQGNYNSPLHF TGTGCCACCTACCCCCCCCAGGGGAACTATAATTCACCCCTCCACTTT
- TRBJ1-2 - TRBV19 CASTSVLLRYGYTF TGTGCCAGTACCTCCGTCCTCCTCAGATATGGCTACACCTTC
- TRBJ1-1 - TRBV18 CASSPRQENTEAFF TGTGCCAGCTCACCTCGGCAGGAGAACACTGAAGCTTTCTTT
- TRBJ2-2 - TRBV4-3 CASSPPLGSGGELFF TGCGCCAGCAGCCCTCCCTTAGGGTCGGGCGGGGAGCTGTTTTTT
- TRBJ1-2 - TRBV5-4 CASSVAGTANYGYTF TGTGCCAGCAGCGTCGCCGGGACCGCGAACTATGGCTACACCTTC
- TRBJ2-1 few TRBV6-5 CASLTGDNEQFF TGTGCCAGTCTTACGGGGGACAATGAGCAGTTCTTC
- TRBJ1-3 - TRBV7-9 CASLLGGNSGNTIYF TGTGCCAGCTTATTGGGCGGAAACTCTGGAAACACCATATATTTT
- TRBJ2-1 - TRBV20-1 CSASGGNEQFF TGCAGTGCTAGCGGGGGAAATGAGCAGTTCTTC
TRBD1 TRBJ1-6 - TRBV2 CASSGPGQDNSPLHF TGTGCCAGCAGTGGCCCGGGACAGGATAATTCACCCCTCCACTTT
- TRBJ1-5 - TRBV9 CASQPRKRSNQPQHF TGTGCCAGTCAACCACGAAAGAGGAGCAATCAGCCCCAGCATTTT
- TRBJ1-3 - TRBV10-3 CAIKDSGNTIYF TGTGCCATCAAGGACTCTGGAAACACCATATATTTT
TRBD2 TRBJ2-2 - TRBV19 CASSSRTSPTGELFF TGTGCCAGTAGTTCACGGACTAGCCCTACCGGGGAGCTGTTTTTT
- TRBJ2-2 - TRBV3-1/TRBV3-2 CASSQDLFREDTGELFF TGTGCCAGCAGCCAAGATCTGTTCAGGGAGGACACCGGGGAGCTGTTTTTT
- TRBJ2-1 - TRBV7-9 CVSSHRYNEQFF TGTGTCAGCAGCCACAGATACAATGAGCAGTTCTTC